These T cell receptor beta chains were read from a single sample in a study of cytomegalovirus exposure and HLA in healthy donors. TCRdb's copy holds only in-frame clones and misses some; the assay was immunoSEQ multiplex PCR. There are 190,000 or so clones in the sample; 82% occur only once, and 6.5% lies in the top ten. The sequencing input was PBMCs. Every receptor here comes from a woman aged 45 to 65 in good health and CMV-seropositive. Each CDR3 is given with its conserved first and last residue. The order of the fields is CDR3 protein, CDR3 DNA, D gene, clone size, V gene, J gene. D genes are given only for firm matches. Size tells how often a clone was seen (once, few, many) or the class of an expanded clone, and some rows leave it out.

cdr3_aa: CASSAATGTSGEQFF; cdr3_nt: TGTGCCAGCAGCGCGGCCACCGGGACTAGCGGTGAGCAGTTCTTC; d_call: TRBD2; clone_size: NA; v_call: TRBV7-6; j_call: TRBJ2-1
cdr3_aa: CASSQDWGQSLYEQYF; cdr3_nt: TGCGCCAGCAGCCAAGATTGGGGACAGAGCCTTTACGAGCAGTACTTC; d_call: TRBD1; clone_size: few; v_call: TRBV4-3; j_call: TRBJ2-7
cdr3_aa: CASRQPGTGQETQYF; cdr3_nt: TGTGCCAGCAGACAACCCGGGACAGGGCAAGAGACCCAGTACTTC; d_call: TRBD1; clone_size: NA; v_call: TRBV5-4; j_call: TRBJ2-5
cdr3_aa: CASSPLAGGPQETQYF; cdr3_nt: TGTGCCAGCAGTCCACTAGCGGGGGGGCCTCAAGAGACCCAGTACTTC; d_call: TRBD2; clone_size: once; v_call: TRBV27; j_call: TRBJ2-5
cdr3_aa: CASSIDHRVRGELFF; cdr3_nt: TGTGCCAGTAGTATAGATCACAGGGTTCGAGGGGAGCTGTTTTTT; d_call: NA; clone_size: once; v_call: TRBV19; j_call: TRBJ2-2
cdr3_aa: CASSPASGVTDTQYF; cdr3_nt: TGTGCCAGCAGCCCCGCTAGCGGGGTCACAGATACGCAGTATTTT; d_call: TRBD2; clone_size: NA; v_call: TRBV9; j_call: TRBJ2-3
cdr3_aa: CASKGGQPGGYGYTF; cdr3_nt: TGTGCCAGCAAAGGAGGACAGCCCGGTGGTTATGGCTACACCTTC; d_call: NA; clone_size: NA; v_call: TRBV2; j_call: TRBJ1-2
cdr3_aa: CASSLGGRYEQYF; cdr3_nt: TGTGCCAGCAGCTTAGGAGGGAGGTACGAGCAGTACTTC; d_call: NA; clone_size: NA; v_call: TRBV7-2; j_call: TRBJ2-7
cdr3_aa: CAISDVEGGDTQYF; cdr3_nt: TGTGCCATCAGTGATGTAGAGGGAGGAGATACGCAGTATTTT; d_call: NA; clone_size: NA; v_call: TRBV10-3; j_call: TRBJ2-3
cdr3_aa: CASSRLGQANYGYTF; cdr3_nt: TGTGCCAGCAGCCGCCTAGGACAGGCTAACTATGGCTACACCTTC; d_call: TRBD1; clone_size: NA; v_call: TRBV5-4; j_call: TRBJ1-2
cdr3_aa: CASSQVAGSYEQYF; cdr3_nt: TGCGCCAGCAGCCAAGTTGCGGGATCCTACGAGCAGTACTTC; d_call: NA; clone_size: NA; v_call: TRBV4-3; j_call: TRBJ2-7
cdr3_aa: CASSYRDTQETQYF; cdr3_nt: TGTGCCAGCAGTTACAGGGACACCCAAGAGACCCAGTACTTC; d_call: NA; clone_size: NA; v_call: TRBV6-5; j_call: TRBJ2-5
cdr3_aa: CASSPRDRVGTEAFF; cdr3_nt: TGTGCCAGCAGTCCCCGGGACAGGGTCGGCACTGAAGCTTTCTTT; d_call: TRBD1; clone_size: NA; v_call: TRBV28; j_call: TRBJ1-1
cdr3_aa: CASSPGLSYNSPLHF; cdr3_nt: TGTGCCAGCTCACCAGGGCTCTCCTATAATTCACCCCTCCACTTT; d_call: NA; clone_size: NA; v_call: TRBV18; j_call: TRBJ1-6
cdr3_aa: CASSPRDTQGYTF; cdr3_nt: TGTGCCAGCAGTCCCCGGGACACCCAGGGCTACACCTTC; d_call: NA; clone_size: NA; v_call: TRBV27; j_call: TRBJ1-2
cdr3_aa: CASSEVSGKSDTQYF; cdr3_nt: TGTGCCAGCAGTGAAGTTAGCGGGAAATCAGATACGCAGTATTTT; d_call: TRBD2; clone_size: NA; v_call: TRBV2; j_call: TRBJ2-3
cdr3_aa: CASSLLTGNQETQYF; cdr3_nt: TGTGCCAGCAGCCTCCTGACAGGGAACCAAGAGACCCAGTACTTC; d_call: TRBD1; clone_size: NA; v_call: TRBV19; j_call: TRBJ2-5
cdr3_aa: CASSLRQGAYDTEAFF; cdr3_nt: TGTGCCAGCAGTTTAAGACAGGGGGCTTACGACACTGAAGCTTTCTTT; d_call: TRBD1; clone_size: NA; v_call: TRBV28; j_call: TRBJ1-1
cdr3_aa: CASRTERREETQYF; cdr3_nt: TGTGCCAGCAGAACCGAAAGGAGAGAAGAGACCCAGTACTTC; d_call: NA; clone_size: NA; v_call: TRBV27; j_call: TRBJ2-5
cdr3_aa: CASSIDRGNRQFF; cdr3_nt: TGTGCCAGTAGTATAGATCGAGGGAATAGGCAGTTCTTC; d_call: NA; clone_size: NA; v_call: TRBV19; j_call: TRBJ2-1
cdr3_aa: CSARNNYEQYF; cdr3_nt: TGCAGTGCTAGGAACAACTACGAGCAGTACTTC; d_call: NA; clone_size: NA; v_call: TRBV20-1; j_call: TRBJ2-7
cdr3_aa: CASSQLDRVGKPEAFF; cdr3_nt: TGCGCCAGCAGCCAGCTAGACAGGGTCGGGAAGCCTGAAGCTTTCTTT; d_call: TRBD1; clone_size: NA; v_call: TRBV4-3; j_call: TRBJ1-1
cdr3_aa: CASSGGSNYGYTF; cdr3_nt: TGTGCCTCCTCGGGGGGCAGTAACTATGGCTACACCTTC; d_call: NA; clone_size: NA; v_call: TRBV6-5; j_call: TRBJ1-2
cdr3_aa: CASSLRQGSEKLFF; cdr3_nt: TGTGCCAGCAGCTTGCGGCAGGGTAGCGAAAAACTGTTTTTT; d_call: NA; clone_size: NA; v_call: TRBV5-6; j_call: TRBJ1-4
cdr3_aa: CASSPGTSGSINEQFF; cdr3_nt: TGCGCCAGCAGCCCCGGGACTAGCGGGAGTATCAATGAGCAGTTCTTC; d_call: TRBD2; clone_size: NA; v_call: TRBV5-1; j_call: TRBJ2-1
cdr3_aa: CASSRVVGRGTQYF; cdr3_nt: TGTGCCAGCAGCAGAGTGGTGGGCCGGGGTACGCAGTATTTT; d_call: NA; clone_size: few; v_call: TRBV11-2; j_call: TRBJ2-3
cdr3_aa: CASSLVGRMYEQYF; cdr3_nt: TGTGCCAGCAGCTTGGTTGGCAGGATGTACGAGCAGTACTTC; d_call: NA; clone_size: few; v_call: TRBV5-4; j_call: TRBJ2-7
cdr3_aa: CASSRDTSYEQYF; cdr3_nt: TGTGCCAGCAGCCGGGACACCTCCTACGAGCAGTACTTC; d_call: NA; clone_size: once; v_call: TRBV2; j_call: TRBJ2-7
cdr3_aa: CASSSRQGMNTEAFF; cdr3_nt: TGTGCCAGTAGTAGCCGACAGGGGATGAACACTGAAGCTTTCTTT; d_call: TRBD1; clone_size: NA; v_call: TRBV19; j_call: TRBJ1-1
cdr3_aa: CASRLAGGYNEQFF; cdr3_nt: TGTGCCAGCAGGCTAGCGGGAGGGTACAATGAGCAGTTCTTC; d_call: TRBD2; clone_size: once; v_call: TRBV6-1; j_call: TRBJ2-1
cdr3_aa: CASSPGQLNYEQYF; cdr3_nt: TGTGCCAGCTCACCGGGACAGTTAAACTACGAGCAGTACTTC; d_call: TRBD1; clone_size: NA; v_call: TRBV18; j_call: TRBJ2-7
cdr3_aa: CASKRTDPYEQYF; cdr3_nt: TGTGCCAGCAAAAGGACAGATCCCTACGAGCAGTACTTC; d_call: NA; clone_size: NA; v_call: TRBV28; j_call: TRBJ2-7